This TCR beta chain was found in a study of CD8+ T cells in alopecia areata. The germline V gene encodes CDR1 MNHDT and CDR2 YYDKIL. CDR3 size: 15 residues. Markers including CD4, CD8alpha, NKG2D and NKG2ACE guided sorting of pooled cutaneous lymph node cells. Worth noting for this clone: The gene names given are mouse names. The read stops 4 residues short of the end of the CDR3; the missing end is completed from the germline J gene.

Extraction of RNA preceded its reverse transcription into cDNA, which served as the sequencing template. The repertoire was sequenced with immunoSEQ multiplex PCR; TCRdb's copy has only in-frame clones and lacks some. Singletons are absent from the sample, which has over 250,000 clones. The receptor was derived from a C3H/HeJ mouse with alopecia areata. MHC haplotype of the strain: H2-k. J is TRBJ2-1 and V is TRBV17; TRBD2 matches at 9 bases. Sample: CD4+ T cells sorted from a lymph node. CDR3 loop: CASSRDAWGGAEQFF. The CDR3 DNA, read in part, is TGTGCTAGCAGTAGAGATGCCTGGGGGGGGGCT.